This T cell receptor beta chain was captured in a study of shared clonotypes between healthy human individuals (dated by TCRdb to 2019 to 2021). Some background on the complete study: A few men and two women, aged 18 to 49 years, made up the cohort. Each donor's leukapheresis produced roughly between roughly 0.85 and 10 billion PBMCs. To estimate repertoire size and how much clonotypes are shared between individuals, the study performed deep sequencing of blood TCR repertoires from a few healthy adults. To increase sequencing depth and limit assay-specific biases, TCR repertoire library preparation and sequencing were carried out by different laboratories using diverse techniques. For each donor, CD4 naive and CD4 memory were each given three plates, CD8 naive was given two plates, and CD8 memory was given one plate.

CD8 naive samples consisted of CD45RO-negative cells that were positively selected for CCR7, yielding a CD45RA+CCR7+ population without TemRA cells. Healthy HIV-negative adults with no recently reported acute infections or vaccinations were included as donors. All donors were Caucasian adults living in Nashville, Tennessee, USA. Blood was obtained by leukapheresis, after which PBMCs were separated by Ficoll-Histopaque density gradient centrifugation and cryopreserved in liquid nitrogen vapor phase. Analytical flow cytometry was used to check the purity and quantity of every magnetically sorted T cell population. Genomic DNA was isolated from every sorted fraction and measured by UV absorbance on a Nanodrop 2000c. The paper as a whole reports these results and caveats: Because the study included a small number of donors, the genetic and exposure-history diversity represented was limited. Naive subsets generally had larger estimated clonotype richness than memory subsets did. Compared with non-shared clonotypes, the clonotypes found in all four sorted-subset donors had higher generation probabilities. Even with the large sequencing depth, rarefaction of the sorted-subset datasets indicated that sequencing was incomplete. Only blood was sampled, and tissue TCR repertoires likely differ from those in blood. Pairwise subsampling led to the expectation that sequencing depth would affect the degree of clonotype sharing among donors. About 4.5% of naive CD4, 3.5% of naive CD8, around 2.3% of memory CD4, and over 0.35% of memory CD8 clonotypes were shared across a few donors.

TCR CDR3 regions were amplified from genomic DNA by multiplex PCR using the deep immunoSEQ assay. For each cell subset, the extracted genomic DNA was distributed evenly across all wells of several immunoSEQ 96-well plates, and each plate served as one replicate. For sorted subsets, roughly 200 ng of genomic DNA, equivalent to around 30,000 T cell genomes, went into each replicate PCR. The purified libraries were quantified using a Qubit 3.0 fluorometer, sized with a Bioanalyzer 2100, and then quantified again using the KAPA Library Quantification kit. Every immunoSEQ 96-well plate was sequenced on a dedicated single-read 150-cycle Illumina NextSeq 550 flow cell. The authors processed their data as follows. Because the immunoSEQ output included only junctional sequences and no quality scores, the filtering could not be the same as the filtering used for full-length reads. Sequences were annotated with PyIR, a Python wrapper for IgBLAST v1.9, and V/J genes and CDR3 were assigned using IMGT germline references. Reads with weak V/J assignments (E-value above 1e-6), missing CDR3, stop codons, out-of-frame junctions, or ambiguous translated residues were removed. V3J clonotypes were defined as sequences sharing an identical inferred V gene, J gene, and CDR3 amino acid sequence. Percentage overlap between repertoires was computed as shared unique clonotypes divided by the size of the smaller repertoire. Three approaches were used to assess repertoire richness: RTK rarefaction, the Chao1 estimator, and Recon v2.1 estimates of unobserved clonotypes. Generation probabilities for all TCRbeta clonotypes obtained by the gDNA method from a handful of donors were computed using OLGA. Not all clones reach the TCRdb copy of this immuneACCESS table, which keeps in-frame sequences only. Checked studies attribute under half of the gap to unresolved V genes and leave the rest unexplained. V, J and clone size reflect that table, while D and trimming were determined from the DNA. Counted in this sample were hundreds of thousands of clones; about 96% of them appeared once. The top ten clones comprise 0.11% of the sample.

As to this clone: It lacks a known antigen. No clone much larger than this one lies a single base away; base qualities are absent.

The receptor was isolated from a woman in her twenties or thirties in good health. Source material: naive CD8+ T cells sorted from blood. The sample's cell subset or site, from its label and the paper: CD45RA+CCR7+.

The CDR3 region: CASSGQRPSTDTQYF. The sequenced DNA: TGTGCCAGCAGTGGTCAGAGACCTAGCACAGATACGCAGTATTTT. The chain links TRBV2 with TRBJ2-3, with the D gene call left open. CDR1 SNHLY and CDR2 FYNNEI are derived from the germline V gene. From its cysteine to its phenylalanine, the CDR3 spans 15 amino acids. The retained sequence is limited to the CDR3, 45 bases, with the frame set at the first base. The V end loses 4 bases and the J end loses 0 bases, and a stretch of 11 bases separates them. Joined to the reference TRBV2 and TRBJ2-3 proteins, this CDR3 gives the full variable domain: EPEVTQTPSHQVTQMGQEVILRCVPISNHLYFYWYRQILGQKVEFLVSFYNNEISEKSEIFDDQFSVERPDGSNFTLKIRSTKLEDSAMYFCASSGQRPSTDTQYFGPGTRLTVL.